This T cell receptor beta chain was sequenced for a study of blood T cell repertoires in COVID-19. Study at large: Whether acute or convalescent, the COVID-19 samples came from the United States, Italy and Spain. In each case, the material was cDNA or gDNA derived from T cells, B-cell-depleted T cells, or PBMCs.

Original processing notes: Estimation of nucleated cell counts relied on the amplification of reference gene primers. This table comes from immunoSEQ multiplex PCR, and its TCRdb copy is limited to in-frame clones, with some not included. D and trimming were read from the DNA, whereas the V and J calls and clone size are those reported in that table. The repertoire includes around 200,000 clones, more than 80% of them detected once, and 1.2% sits in the top ten. Cohort 3 recovery required two negative PCRs, clearance, or symptom resolution. This clonotype was sampled from a man between 25 and 39 years old who had recovered from COVID-19. Material: PBMCs or T cells enriched from blood (not recorded which).

Here the CDR3 reads CASSQLTGDGYTF. DNA for the CDR3: TGCGCCAGCAGTCAGCTGACAGGGGATGGCTACACCTTC. The J gene is TRBJ1-2, the V gene TRBV4-1, with 8 bases that match TRBD1. Looked up from germline, CDR1 is MGHRA and CDR2 is YSYEKL. The CDR3 is 13 residues long. Unmatched junction bases numbered 6, after V lost 6 bases and J lost 6 bases.